What follows are 18 T cell receptor beta chains derived from one specimen sequenced in a study of T cell responses to AZD1222 COVID-19 vaccine. TCRdb keeps only in-frame clones here, not all; method: immunoSEQ multiplex PCR. The sample records about 160,000 clones, 90% being singletons. This sample comprised peripheral blood, obtained 28 days after the second AZD1222 dose. The receptors come from an adult who received the AZD1222 COVID-19 vaccine.

V is TRBV7-9 and J is TRBJ2-3; tentatively, D is TRBD2 (6 bases). The CDR3 has 17 residues. CDR1 and CDR2 (germline): SEHNR, FQNEAQ (reference sequence). Trimming stripped 4 bases from V and 1 base from J, with 18 bases between. The CDR3 loop is CASSSYSGTSGTDTQYF. The DNA of the CDR3 is TGTGCCAGCAGCTCTTATAGCGGCACATCGGGCACAGATACGCAGTATTTT. The full variable domain, completed using reference TRBV7-9 and TRBJ2-3, is DTGVSQNPRHKITKRGQNVTFRCDPISEHNRLYWYRQTLGQGPEFLTYFQNEAQLEKSRLLSDRFSAERPKGSFSTLEIQRTEQGDSAMYLCASSSYSGTSGTDTQYFGPGTRLTVL.

This chain links TRBV10-3 with TRBJ1-1; TRBD1 is a possible D gene (6 bases). Trimming shortened V by 8 bases and J by 7 bases, and 14 bases separated the two germline ends. CDR3 size: 12 residues. Germline CDR1 reads ENHRY; CDR2 reads SYGVKD. CDR3 protein: CAISAGEYEAFF. CDR3 DNA: TGTGCCATCTCCGCAGGGGAATATGAAGCTTTCTTT.

The chain couples TRBV2 to TRBJ2-4; D is ambiguous. Trimming removed 3 bases from V and 0 bases from J, with 9 bases in between. CDR1 is SNHLY and CDR2 is FYNNEI in the germline V gene. CDR3 length equals 15 residues. The CDR3 sequence is CASSDMGLAKNIQYF. CDR3 nucleotide sequence: TGTGCCAGCAGTGACATGGGTTTAGCCAAAAACATTCAGTACTTC.

The genes are TRBV6-1 and TRBJ2-4, with D unresolved. This CDR3 region has 14 residues. Per germline, CDR1 MNHNS and CDR2 SASEGT. V lost 3 bases to trimming and J lost 0 bases, with 6 bases between them. CDR3 in DNA: TGTGCCAGCAGTGACGGACCAGCCAAAAACATTCAGTACTTC. The encoded protein is CASSDGPAKNIQYF.

This sequence joins TRBV5-6 and TRBJ1-2; the match to TRBD1 covers 8 bases. V gave up 0 bases and J gave up 4 bases; unmatched junction bases: 2. Per the germline V gene, CDR1 is SGHDT and CDR2 is YYEEEE. This CDR3 is built from 14 residues. CDR3 nucleotide sequence: TGTGCCAGCAGCTTGGGACAGGGGAGCTATGGCTACACCTTC. Residues: CASSLGQGSYGYTF.

The V call is TRBV5-1, the J call TRBJ2-3; 9 nucleotides match TRBD1. Trimming at V came to 1 base and at J to 3 bases, leaving 6 bases not matched to a gene. This CDR3 has 16 residues. Germline CDR1 and CDR2: SGHRS and YFSETQ. CDR3 DNA sequence: TGCGCCAGCAGCTTGTCCGGGACAGGGAGGACAGATACGCAGTATTTT. Translating it yields CASSLSGTGRTDTQYF.

The chain recombines TRBV11-3 with TRBJ2-7; 9 nucleotides align to TRBD2. In germline, CDR1 is SGHNT, CDR2 YENEEA. Trimming removed 6 bases from V and 4 bases from J; junction bases left unmatched: 7. The CDR3 has 14 amino acids. CDR3 residues: CASRGGRAKYEQYF. The CDR3 nucleotides read TGTGCCAGCAGAGGCGGGAGGGCAAAATACGAGCAGTACTTC.

This sequence joins TRBV27 and TRBJ2-2; D is possibly TRBD1 or TRBD2 (5 bases each). The V and J ends lost 4 bases and 5 bases respectively, with 14 bases between them. The germline V gene has CDR1 MNHEY and CDR2 SMNVEV (reference sequence). The CDR3 has 15 residues. The chain's CDR3 is CASSSKGTTTGELFF. The CDR3 nucleotides read TGTGCCAGCAGTTCGAAAGGGACCACTACCGGGGAGCTGTTTTTT.

The CDR3 DNA reads as TGTGCCAGCAGTCCGGGGGGGGCCACTGAAGCTTTCTTT. This translates into CASSPGGATEAFF. The gene calls are TRBV25-1 and TRBJ1-1; D perhaps matches TRBD1 (6 bases). V was trimmed by 5 bases and J by 4 bases, leaving 11 bases between them. CDR1 is MGHDK, CDR2 SYGVNS, per germline. The CDR3 has 13 amino acids.

The genes are TRBV5-4 and TRBJ1-1, with TRBD1 identical over 9 bases. The CDR3 length is 14 residues. J gave up 6 bases and V 4 bases, and 7 bases lay outside the gene matches. Germline assignment: CDR1 SGHNT and CDR2 YYREEE (reference sequence). The CDR3 loop reads CASSQRDRVAEAFF. Written as DNA, the CDR3 is TGTGCCAGCAGCCAACGGGACAGGGTGGCTGAAGCTTTCTTT. Looking up the rest from reference TRBV5-4 and TRBJ1-1 gives the full variable domain: ETGVTQSPTHLIKTRGQQVTLRCSSQSGHNTVSWYQQALGQGPQFIFQYYREEENGRGNFPPRFSGLQFPNYSSELNVNALELDDSALYLCASSQRDRVAEAFFGQGTRLTVV.

The J gene is TRBJ2-7, the V gene TRBV28, with TRBD2 as a possible D gene (6 bases). The germline V gene has CDR1 MDHEN and CDR2 SYDVKM. V shed 4 bases and J shed 6 bases, with 13 bases lying between them. CDR3 length: 13 residues. CDR3 in DNA: TGTGCCAGCAGTTCCGGGAGAGGAGGCGAGCAGTACTTC. Protein sequence: CASSSGRGGEQYF.

The V gene is TRBV2, the J gene TRBJ2-6; D not certain. Looked up from germline, CDR1 is SNHLY and CDR2 is FYNNEI. Trimming took off 6 bases at V and 0 bases at J, with 9 bases between the two ends. The length of the CDR3 is 15 residues. The CDR3 DNA reads TGTGCCAGCAGCGGTGAGGCCTCTGGGGCCAACGTCCTGACTTTC. Translated: CASSGEASGANVLTF.

This clone came up once. The rearrangement links TRBV6-5 to TRBJ1-5, with 8 bases lining up with TRBD1. The CDR3 spans 15 residues. The germline V gene encodes CDR1 MNHEY and CDR2 SVGAGI. V shed 6 bases and J 4 bases; nucleotides not matched to a gene: 8. In DNA, the CDR3 is TGTGCCAGCAGCCCCCTCGGACAGGGAAATCAGCCCCAGCATTTT. It is translated as CASSPLGQGNQPQHF.

V gene TRBV15 combines with J gene TRBJ1-4; 7 nucleotides align to TRBD1. Germline trimming cut 3 bases from V and 5 bases from J; bases unmatched to any gene: 6. This CDR3 is 15 amino acids long. CDR1 and CDR2 from the germline V gene are LNHNV and YYDKDF (reference sequence). The CDR3 is CATSRAGTENEKLFF. As DNA, the CDR3 is TGTGCCACCAGCAGGGCCGGGACAGAGAATGAAAAACTGTTTTTT. The full variable domain, rest sourced from reference TRBV15 and TRBJ1-4, is DAMVIQNPRYQVTQFGKPVTLSCSQTLNHNVMYWYQQKSSQAPKLLFHYYDKDFNNEADTPDNFQSRRPNTSFCFLDIRSPGLGDTAMYLCATSRAGTENEKLFFGSGTQLSVL.

The chain combines TRBV3-1 (or the pseudogene TRBV3-2) with TRBJ1-1; D is unresolved. This CDR3 is 14 amino acids long. With 2 bases removed from V and 1 base from J, the gap between germline ends came to 8 bases. Germline V gene data show CDR1 as LGHDT and CDR2 as YNNKEL (reference sequence). In DNA form, the CDR3 reads TGTGCCAGCAGCCAAAAAGGGCAGAACACTGAAGCTTTCTTT. Residues: CASSQKGQNTEAFF.

The chain links TRBV27 to TRBJ1-5, with D unresolved. The V end lost 0 bases, the J end lost 4 bases, and 10 bases lay between the germline ends. From germline, CDR1 is MNHEY and CDR2 SMNVEV (reference sequence). This CDR3 has 15 amino acids. This chain's CDR3 is CASSLSAGLNQPQHF. The CDR3 DNA sequence: TGTGCCAGCAGTTTATCTGCAGGATTAAATCAGCCCCAGCATTTT.

The chain uses TRBV2 and TRBJ2-1; either TRBD1 or TRBD2 may supply D (6 bases each). The CDR3 length is 16 residues. Trimming pared 1 base from V and 10 bases from J, leaving 20 bases between. Germline-derived CDR1 and CDR2 are SNHLY and FYNNEI. Here the CDR3 DNA reads TGTGCCAGCAGTGAAGGGAAGCGGGTGCCCCAGGGGGAGCAGTTCTTC. Its protein is CASSEGKRVPQGEQFF.

Comment on this clone: The sample carries other DNA sequences with the same CDR3. V gene TRBV25-1 combines with J gene TRBJ1-2; D is unclear. This CDR3 has 10 residues. V lost 4 bases and J 5 bases, leaving 2 bases between the germline ends. CDR1 is MGHDK and CDR2 is SYGVNS in the germline V gene. In DNA form, the CDR3 reads TGTGCCAGCAGTGGGTATGGCTACACCTTC. Translated: CASSGYGYTF.